The T cell receptor (beta chain) under discussion was sequenced for a study of blood T cell repertoires in COVID-19. This CDR3 is 13 amino acids long. The V end was cut by 2 bases, the J end by 1 base, with 6 bases between. Per germline, CDR1 SGHKS and CDR2 YYEKEE (reference sequence). Some clones are missing from TCRdb's copy, which holds only in-frame ones; the method was immunoSEQ multiplex PCR. The data hold under 200,000 clones, with 84% observed a single time. This clone was observed a handful of times. This TCR was sampled from a man aged 50 or older who had recovered from COVID-19. The sequenced sample was PBMCs or T cells enriched from blood (not recorded which). J is TRBJ1-2 and V is TRBV5-5; the D is unclear. The CDR3 nucleotides are TGTGCCAGCAGCTTCTCAGATAACTATGGCTACACCTTC. This codes for CASSFSDNYGYTF.